The clone carrying this T cell receptor beta chain was observed a few times. The data were obtained in a study of T cells in localized non-small cell lung cancer. Assay: immunoSEQ multiplex PCR; the TCRdb copy retains only in-frame clones and omits some. The table shows 70,000 to 85,000 clones, with approximately 84% occurring only once. Germline V gives CDR1 DFQATT, CDR2 SNEGSKA (reference sequence). V lost 5 bases to trimming and J lost 2 bases, with 3 bases between them. The CDR3 is made up of 10 amino acids. Sequenced material: peripheral blood, taken before any cancer treatment. The chain joins TRBV20-1 to TRBJ1-2; D call uncertain. The sequence was obtained from a female donor over 55 with stage I lung adenocarcinoma. The CDR3 is CSASNYGYTF. The CDR3 nucleotides are TGCAGTGCTTCCAACTATGGCTACACCTTC.